This record covers a single T cell receptor (beta chain). This sample was included in a study of blood T cell repertoires in COVID-19. Study-level background: Sources were T cells, B-cell-depleted T cells, or PBMCs; the material itself was cDNA or gDNA.

Repertoires were generated with immunoSEQ multiplex PCR, while TCRdb's copy carries only in-frame clones and drops some. The table records 30,000 to 40,000 clones, approximately 80% of them present only once. CDR3 size: 15 residues. Germline CDR1 reads SGHDT; CDR2 reads YYEEEE. V was cut by 0 bases and J by 7 bases, with 13 bases left in between. Sequenced sample: peripheral blood. This chain uses TRBV5-6 with TRBJ1-4; D is possibly TRBD1 (5 bases). The sequence was collected from an elderly man with acute or convalescent COVID-19. The CDR3 nucleotides are TGTGCCAGCAGCTTGGAAGGGGACTCGGCTGAAAAACTGTTTTTT. Amino acids: CASSLEGDSAEKLFF.